The 29 T cell receptor beta chains presented below share a single source sample, sequenced in a study of blood T cell repertoires in COVID-19. Clones were sequenced by immunoSEQ multiplex PCR, and TCRdb holds only the in-frame ones, with some missing. The sample carries 350,000 to 500,000 clones, 70% to 90% recorded once. The sample taken for sequencing was peripheral blood. Source of these receptors: a young man with COVID-19, enrolled during active disease.

CDR3: CASSEPGKINQPQHF. CDR3 bases: TGTGCCAGCAGTGAACCAGGGAAAATCAATCAGCCCCAGCATTTT. The genes are TRBV6-1 and TRBJ1-5; the D gene is possibly TRBD1 (5 bases). Trimming removed 2 bases from V and 3 bases from J, with 11 bases in between. The CDR3 has 15 residues. Looked up from germline, CDR1 is MNHNS and CDR2 is SASEGT.

The chain uses TRBV4-1 and TRBJ2-7, with D possibly being TRBD2 (5 bases). Trimming cost V 1 base and J 0 bases, with 10 bases left between them. Germline V gene data show CDR1 as MGHRA and CDR2 as YSYEKL. The CDR3 loop spans 15 amino acids. For the CDR3, the DNA is TGCGCCAGCAGCCAAGGTGGCGGGCCCTCCTACGAGCAGTACTTC. Translated: CASSQGGGPSYEQYF.

There are a few counts of this clone. The gene calls are TRBV4-1 and TRBJ1-6, with 10 bases aligning to TRBD1. Germline-derived CDR1 and CDR2 are MGHRA and YSYEKL. The CDR3 runs 16 residues. The junction had 8 bases not matched to a gene; V was cut back by 4 bases and J by 8 bases. The CDR3 reads CASSPGDRGIYSPLHF. The CDR3 coding sequence is TGCGCCAGCAGCCCCGGGGACAGGGGAATCTATTCACCCCTCCACTTT.

The V gene is TRBV2, the J gene TRBJ2-3, with D possibly being TRBD1 (5 bases). In germline, CDR1 is SNHLY, CDR2 FYNNEI. The V gene lost 6 bases and the J gene lost 4 bases, with 17 bases spanning the gap. The CDR3 length is 15 residues. Written as DNA, the CDR3 is TGTGCCAGCAGCAAAGGGGCCCACCCATCAGATACGCAGTATTTT. Translated, it gives CASSKGAHPSDTQYF. Drawing the rest from reference TRBV2 and TRBJ2-3, the complete variable domain is EPEVTQTPSHQVTQMGQEVILRCVPISNHLYFYWYRQILGQKVEFLVSFYNNEISEKSEIFDDQFSVERPDGSNFTLKIRSTKLEDSAMYFCASSKGAHPSDTQYFGPGTRLTVL.

This sequence joins TRBV5-4 and TRBJ2-1; 14 bases match TRBD2. The junction had 8 bases not matched to a gene; V was cut back by 4 bases and J by 5 bases. The CDR3 has 17 amino acids. The germline V gene encodes CDR1 SGHNT and CDR2 YYREEE (reference sequence). CDR3 residues: CASSAWTSGGTDNEQFF. The CDR3 DNA is TGTGCCAGCAGCGCATGGACTAGCGGGGGGACAGACAATGAGCAGTTCTTC.

The rearrangement uses TRBV12-3 or TRBV12-4 and TRBJ2-5; D gene uncertain. The V and J ends lost 5 bases and 2 bases respectively, with 6 bases between them. The CDR3 sequence is 12 residues long. The CDR3 here is CASSNSQETQYF. The CDR3 nucleotides are TGTGCCAGCAGTAACTCACAAGAGACCCAGTACTTC.

The V gene is TRBV3-1 (or the pseudogene TRBV3-2), the J gene TRBJ1-2; D remains unclear. The CDR3 consists of 12 residues. CDR1 is LGHDT and CDR2 is YNNKEL in the germline V gene (reference sequence). V lost 5 bases and J 8 bases, leaving 12 bases between the germline ends. Here the CDR3 reads CASSLEGRGYTF. As DNA, the CDR3 is TGTGCCAGCAGCTTAGAGGGTAGGGGCTACACCTTC.

The rearrangement links TRBV4-1 to TRBJ2-7; TRBD1 matches 7 bases. Germline assignment: CDR1 MGHRA and CDR2 YSYEKL. The length of the CDR3 is 13 residues. V trimming: 10 bases; J trimming: 0 bases; junction bases outside the gene matches: 6. The CDR3 here is CATRGDSSYEQYF. CDR3 nucleotides: TGCGCCACCCGTGGGGACAGCTCCTACGAGCAGTACTTC.

The chain joins TRBV7-3 to TRBJ2-3, with TRBD2 identical over 14 bases. The germline CDR1 and CDR2 sequences are SGHTA and FQGTGA. J gave up 0 bases and V 6 bases, and 5 bases lay outside the gene matches. The CDR3 contains 17 residues. Written as DNA, the CDR3 is TGTGCCAGCAGTCCGGGACTAGCGGGAGCGAGCACAGATACGCAGTATTTT. It encodes CASSPGLAGASTDTQYF.

This chain uses TRBV9 with TRBJ2-1, with TRBD2 matching 13 bases. The CDR3 sequence is 16 residues long. Germline CDR1 is SGDLS and CDR2 is YYNGEE. J gave up 7 bases and V 3 bases, and 7 bases lay outside the gene matches. CDR3 bases: TGTGCCAGCAGCGACTATAGACTAGCGGGAGGTAATGAGCAGTTCTTC. As protein: CASSDYRLAGGNEQFF.

The gene calls are TRBV5-4 and TRBJ2-1; 10 bases are a match to TRBD2. The V gene end was trimmed by 4 bases and the J gene end by 10 bases; junction bases not matched to a gene: 2. CDR3 size: 12 residues. Germline V gene sequence: CDR1 SGHNT, CDR2 YYREEE (reference sequence). CDR3 DNA sequence: TGTGCCAGCAGCGGGACTAGCGTAGAGCAGTTCTTC. This encodes CASSGTSVEQFF.

The rearrangement uses TRBV27 and TRBJ1-1; possibly TRBD1 for D (6 bases). Germline V gene lookup returns CDR1 MNHEY and CDR2 SMNVEV (reference sequence). V lost 3 bases and J lost 2, with 10 bases in between. CDR3 length: 14 amino acids. CDR3 sequence reads: CASSFTGLNTEAFF. CDR3 nucleotides: TGTGCCAGCAGTTTCACAGGGCTTAACACTGAAGCTTTCTTT.

This rearrangement joins TRBV6-6 to TRBJ1-5; D remains ambiguous. This CDR3 comprises 16 residues. Germline CDR1 is MNHNY and CDR2 is SVGAGI (reference sequence). V shed 6 bases and J shed 2 bases, with 17 bases lying between them. In DNA, the CDR3 is TGTGCCAGCAGAGGTTCGCGGGGAGGAGGCAATCAGCCCCAGCATTTT. Its translation is CASRGSRGGGNQPQHF.

This sequence joins TRBV18 and TRBJ2-2; D unclear. CDR1 is KGHSH, CDR2 LQKENI, per germline. The CDR3 contains 16 residues. Deletions cut 1 base from V and 4 bases from J, with 13 bases between. The CDR3 DNA reads TGTGCCAGCTCACCACTTCCCCCAACCGGCACCGGGGAGCTGTTTTTT. Translation gives CASSPLPPTGTGELFF.

The chain couples TRBV7-9 to TRBJ1-2, with no clear D. The germline CDR1 and CDR2 sequences are SEHNR and FQNEAQ (reference sequence). V shed 1 base and J shed 4 bases, with 13 bases lying between them. This CDR3 has 15 residues. The CDR3 nucleotides read TGTGCCAGCAGCTTAGTTCGGACTACAGTCTATGGCTACACCTTC. Translating gives CASSLVRTTVYGYTF.

This chain joins TRBV6-5 and TRBJ2-7; TRBD2 is a possible D gene (6 bases). V was pared by 6 bases and J by 3 bases, with 12 bases between. Germline V gene sequence: CDR1 MNHEY, CDR2 SVGAGI. The CDR3 sequence is 13 residues long. The CDR3 sequence: CASRSGDGYEQYF. CDR3 bases: TGTGCCAGCAGATCGGGGGACGGCTACGAGCAGTACTTC.

The rearrangement joins TRBV5-1 to TRBJ2-1, with 8 bases fitting TRBD2. V lost 2 bases, J lost 0 bases, and 4 bases stayed unmatched. The CDR3 sequence is 16 residues long. Germline assignment: CDR1 SGHRS and CDR2 YFSETQ. CDR3 region: CASSFSGTSSYNEQFF. CDR3 in DNA: TGCGCCAGCAGCTTTAGCGGGACGAGCTCCTACAATGAGCAGTTCTTC.

V is TRBV6-5 and J is TRBJ1-1, with a tentative D call TRBD1 (5 bases). Germline assignment: CDR1 MNHEY and CDR2 SVGAGI. The CDR3 length is 13 residues. V lost 6 bases, J lost 5 bases, and 13 bases lay in between. CDR3 in amino acids: CASRTQGLTEAFF. CDR3 DNA sequence: TGTGCCAGCAGGACCCAGGGCCTGACTGAAGCTTTCTTT.

This chain connects TRBV29-1 to TRBJ1-2; D possibly corresponds to TRBD1 (5 bases). V shed 4 bases and J shed 5 bases, with 14 bases lying between them. Germline CDR1 is SQVTM and CDR2 is ANQGSEA. This CDR3 has 13 amino acids. As DNA, the CDR3 is TGCAGCGTTGGAATCGGGGCGGGGTATGGCTACACCTTC. It yields the protein CSVGIGAGYGYTF.

DNA for the CDR3: TGTGCCAGCTCAGCCGCGGACAGGGTAAGCGCTGGCTACACCTTC. It is translated as CASSAADRVSAGYTF. The chain combines TRBV18 with TRBJ1-2; 8 positions agree with TRBD1. J was trimmed by 7 bases and V by 5 bases; bases with no gene match: 12. The CDR3 runs to 15 residues. Looked up from germline, CDR1 is KGHSH and CDR2 is LQKENI. Full variable domain (outside the CDR3, taken from reference TRBV18 and TRBJ1-2): NAGVMQNPRHLVRRRGQEARLRCSPMKGHSHVYWYRQLPEEGLKFMVYLQKENIIDESGMPKERFSAEFPKEGPSILRIQQVVRGDSAAYFCASSAADRVSAGYTFGSGTRLTVV.

The chain recombines TRBV5-6 with TRBJ2-3; D remains unclear. Germline CDR1 SGHDT, CDR2 YYEEEE. V dropped 0 bases and J dropped 4 bases, with 12 bases sitting between them. The CDR3 contains 15 residues. The CDR3: CASSLAGVAADTQYF. For the CDR3, the DNA is TGTGCCAGCAGCTTGGCCGGAGTAGCCGCAGATACGCAGTATTTT.

J is TRBJ1-6 and V is TRBV4-2, with 9 bases that match TRBD1. V lost 0 bases, J lost 7 bases, and 1 base stayed unmatched. The germline CDR1 and CDR2 sequences are LGHNA and YNFKEQ. This CDR3 has 15 amino acids. The DNA of the CDR3 is TGTGCCAGCAGCCAAGATGGACAGGGGAATTCACCCCTCCACTTT. It encodes CASSQDGQGNSPLHF.

The chain has TRBV2 and TRBJ2-1, with 14 nucleotides matching TRBD2. This CDR3 has 15 residues. Germline V gene lookup returns CDR1 SNHLY and CDR2 FYNNEI. The junction had 5 bases not matched to a gene; V was cut back by 4 bases and J by 9 bases. The CDR3 sequence is CASSAGLAGVSEQFF. CDR3 DNA: TGTGCCAGCAGTGCGGGACTAGCGGGAGTCTCTGAGCAGTTCTTC.

V is TRBV6-1 and J is TRBJ1-4, with D maybe TRBD1 (5 bases). V lost 3 bases and J lost 3, with 14 bases in between. The CDR3 is 16 residues long. In germline, CDR1 is MNHNS, CDR2 SASEGT. The CDR3 spells CASSEGLGRSNEKLFF. CDR3 in DNA: TGTGCCAGCAGTGAGGGTCTGGGGCGGTCTAATGAAAAACTGTTTTTT.

This clone was recorded only once. V usage is TRBV7-2 and J usage is TRBJ2-5; D might be TRBD2 (6 bases). Germline loops: CDR1 SGHTA, CDR2 FQGNSA. The CDR3 runs 15 residues. The ends were cut back, 3 bases at V and 7 bases at J, with 18 bases in the middle. The CDR3 is CASSLQGGNRGTQYF. DNA of the CDR3: TGTGCCAGCAGCTTGCAAGGCGGGAATAGGGGGACCCAGTACTTC.

On this clone: The junction and the germline gene differ at one end; a read error may be behind it. The rearrangement joins TRBV6-5 to TRBJ1-6, with unresolved D. The CDR3 contains 12 residues. Germline-derived CDR1 and CDR2 are MNHEY and SVGAGI. The CDR3 nucleotides are TGTGCCTGCAGTAACCCCGGTTCACCCCTCCACTTT. It encodes CACSNPGSPLHF.

This clone showed up just a few times. The CDR3 protein is CASSSMGGGGAFF. CDR3 DNA: TGTGCCAGCAGTTCGATGGGGGGAGGTGGAGCTTTCTTT. The chain couples TRBV7-2 to TRBJ1-1; the D gene is possibly TRBD1 (5 bases). From germline, CDR1 is SGHTA and CDR2 FQGNSA. The CDR3 extends over 13 amino acids. V shed 6 bases and J shed 10 bases, with 18 bases lying between them.

The chain couples TRBV19 to TRBJ2-3; 8 bases align to TRBD1. Trimming took 3 bases from V and 8 from J; bases not matched to a gene: 19. Germline V lookup: CDR1 LNHDA, CDR2 SQIVND (reference sequence). CDR3 size: 18 residues. In DNA, the CDR3 is TGTGCCAGTAGTATGAATACAGGGGGGCCTGGGAGAGAAGGTACGCAGTATTTT. It codes for CASSMNTGGPGREGTQYF.

The chain recombines TRBV28 with TRBJ2-3, with TRBD1 identical over 8 bases. Losses at the gene ends were 6 bases for V and 5 bases for J; bases not matched to a gene: 7. The CDR3 runs to 14 residues. The germline gives CDR1 MDHEN, CDR2 SYDVKM. CDR3 in amino acids: CASRDSDRGDTQYF. CDR3 DNA: TGTGCCAGCAGGGACAGCGACAGGGGAGATACGCAGTATTTT. Variable domain in full (rest from reference TRBV28 and TRBJ2-3): DVKVTQSSRYLVKRTGEKVFLECVQDMDHENMFWYRQDPGLGLRLIYFSYDVKMKEKGDIPEGYSVSREKKERFSLILESASTNQTSMYLCASRDSDRGDTQYFGPGTRLTVL.